One sample yielded the 7 T cell receptor beta chains listed below, sequenced in a study of blood T cell repertoires in COVID-19. Assay: immunoSEQ multiplex PCR; the TCRdb copy retains only in-frame clones and omits some. The repertoire holds 55,000 to 65,000 clones, 75% to 90% seen once, with about 9% in the top ten. The sequenced sample consisted of peripheral blood. The origin of the receptors is a human donor with active COVID-19. The donor label of this sample is uncertain.

The rearrangement uses TRBV7-2 and TRBJ2-3; perhaps TRBD2 as D (6 bases). Per the germline V gene, CDR1 is SGHTA and CDR2 is FQGNSA. The ends were cut back, 2 bases at V and 0 bases at J, with 18 bases in the middle. The CDR3 spans 18 residues. The chain's CDR3 is CASSLRWGTGTSTDTQYF. DNA for the CDR3: TGTGCCAGCAGCTTAAGGTGGGGGACCGGGACTAGCACAGATACGCAGTATTTT.

The V gene is TRBV19, the J gene TRBJ2-2; TRBD2 aligns across 14 bases. The CDR3 consists of 18 residues. Germline CDR1 reads LNHDA; CDR2 reads SQIVND (reference sequence). Trimming at V came to 5 bases and at J to 2 bases, leaving 7 bases not matched to a gene. The CDR3 here is CASSFGLAGGPNTGELFF. The CDR3 DNA reads as TGTGCCAGTAGTTTCGGACTAGCGGGGGGACCTAACACCGGGGAGCTGTTTTTT.

V usage is TRBV28 and J usage is TRBJ2-7, with TRBD2 as a possible D gene (6 bases). Trimming shortened V by 6 bases and J by 2 bases, and 17 bases separated the two germline ends. The germline gives CDR1 MDHEN, CDR2 SYDVKM. The CDR3 spans 15 residues. The CDR3 here is CASSLGGFTTYEQYF. The CDR3 bases are TGTGCCAGCAGCCTGGGGGGATTCACCACCTACGAGCAGTACTTC. Variable domain in full (rest from reference TRBV28 and TRBJ2-7): DVKVTQSSRYLVKRTGEKVFLECVQDMDHENMFWYRQDPGLGLRLIYFSYDVKMKEKGDIPEGYSVSREKKERFSLILESASTNQTSMYLCASSLGGFTTYEQYFGPGTRLTVT.

Comments on this clone: One junction end disagrees with the germline gene, perhaps due to a read error. The rearrangement joins TRBV7-3 to TRBJ2-7; D unresolved. CDR3 size: 14 residues. Germline CDR1 SGHTA, CDR2 FQGTGA. CDR3 sequence: CASSLNAQSSEQYF. CDR3 nucleotides: TGTGCCAGCAGCTTGAACGCACAATCCTCCGAGCAGTACTTC.

The rearrangement links TRBV11-1 to TRBJ2-3; tentatively, D is TRBD1 (5 bases). The CDR3 spans 15 residues. Trimming left V 1 base short and J 3 bases short, with 11 bases between. The germline V gene has CDR1 SGHAT and CDR2 FQDESV (reference sequence). CDR3 sequence reads: CASSLDQGLTDTQYF. For the CDR3, the DNA is TGTGCCAGCAGCTTAGACCAGGGTTTGACAGATACGCAGTATTTT.

This chain links TRBV10-3 with TRBJ2-5; 16 nucleotides align to TRBD2. Germline V gives CDR1 ENHRY, CDR2 SYGVKD. Trimming at V came to 2 bases and at J to 6 bases, leaving 18 bases not matched to a gene. This CDR3 contains 21 residues. CDR3 DNA sequence: TGTGCCATCAGTGAGCGCTCCGGGACTAGCGGGGGGGCCTACTATACGAAGACCCAGTACTTC. Its translation: CAISERSGTSGGAYYTKTQYF.

The chain couples TRBV18 to TRBJ2-3, with a possible D match to TRBD1 (6 bases). The germline V gene encodes CDR1 KGHSH and CDR2 LQKENI. The CDR3 is 17 amino acids. V was pared by 4 bases and J by 2 bases, with 19 bases between. DNA for the CDR3: TGTGCCAGCTCACTTGTGGACAGCCGAATTTACACAGATACGCAGTATTTT. This sequence encodes CASSLVDSRIYTDTQYF.